This T cell receptor (beta chain) was found in a study of blood T cell repertoires in COVID-19. Study at large: Researchers got acute and convalescent COVID-19 samples from the United States, Italy and Spain.

In germline, CDR1 is LNHDA, CDR2 SQIVND (reference sequence). Trimming took 5 bases from V and 5 from J, leaving 15 bases between them. The CDR3 totals 14 residues. Ten or more counts support this clone. The repertoire was sequenced with immunoSEQ multiplex PCR; TCRdb's copy has only in-frame clones and lacks some. In the table there are roughly 140,000 clones, roughly 82% of which are singletons. This sequence joins TRBV19 and TRBJ2-5, with D possibly being TRBD1 (6 bases). The receptor comes from a man aged 55 to 70 with active or convalescent COVID-19. Sequencing was done on a sample of peripheral blood. The CDR3 sequence is CASSFTGSRETQYF. For the CDR3, the DNA is TGTGCCAGTAGTTTCACAGGGTCTAGGGAGACCCAGTACTTC.